What follows is one T cell receptor (beta chain) and its context. This sample is part of a study of control samples from healthy donors and cancer patients. The CDR3 sequence is 16 residues long. Germline CDR1 and CDR2: SGHRS and YFSETQ. Trimming took off 5 bases at V and 4 bases at J, with 16 bases between the two ends. Produced via immunoSEQ multiplex PCR; TCRdb's table is partial and in-frame only. This sample has around 96,000 clones, with approximately 93% found just once. This rearrangement joins TRBV5-1 to TRBJ2-6; D is possibly TRBD1 (6 bases). Specimen: blood. This receptor was identified in a man younger than 35 in good health. The DNA for the CDR3 is TGCGCCAGCAGAAGACCAGGGGCCTCAGGGGCCAACGTCCTGACTTTC. It codes for CASRRPGASGANVLTF.